This T cell receptor (beta chain) was sequenced during a study of blood T cell repertoires in COVID-19. Here immunoSEQ multiplex PCR was the method, and the copy in TCRdb shows in-frame clones only, minus some. The sample carries 250,000 to 350,000 clones, 90% recorded once. The CDR3 runs 16 residues. J gave up 4 bases and V 5 bases, and 10 bases lay outside the gene matches. Germline lookup yields CDR1 PRHDT and CDR2 FYEKMQ (reference sequence). The rearrangement uses TRBV13 and TRBJ1-2; 10 bases are shared with TRBD1. The material sequenced was PBMCs or T cells enriched from blood (not recorded which). The origin of this receptor is a man in his 60s who had recovered from COVID-19. The CDR3 loop reads CASSPRGQGFVYGYTF. The CDR3, as DNA: TGTGCCAGCAGCCCCCGGGGACAGGGGTTTGTCTATGGCTACACCTTC. Looking up the rest from reference TRBV13 and TRBJ1-2 gives the full variable domain: AAGVIQSPRHLIKEKRETATLKCYPIPRHDTVYWYQQGPGQDPQFLISFYEKMQSDKGSIPDRFSAQQFSDYHSELNMSSLELGDSALYFCASSPRGQGFVYGYTFGSGTRLTVV.